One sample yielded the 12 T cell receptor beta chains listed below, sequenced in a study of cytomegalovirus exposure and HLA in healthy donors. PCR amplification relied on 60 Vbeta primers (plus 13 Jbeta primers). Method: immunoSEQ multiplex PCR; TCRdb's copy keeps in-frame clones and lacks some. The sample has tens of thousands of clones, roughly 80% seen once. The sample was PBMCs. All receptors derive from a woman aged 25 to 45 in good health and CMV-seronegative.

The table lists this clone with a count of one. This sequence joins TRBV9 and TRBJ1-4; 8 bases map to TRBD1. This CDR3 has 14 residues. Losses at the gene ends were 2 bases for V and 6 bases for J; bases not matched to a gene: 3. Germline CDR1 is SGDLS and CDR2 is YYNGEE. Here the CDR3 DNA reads TGTGCCAGCAGCGTCGGACAGGGCTATGAAAAACTGTTTTTT. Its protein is CASSVGQGYEKLFF.

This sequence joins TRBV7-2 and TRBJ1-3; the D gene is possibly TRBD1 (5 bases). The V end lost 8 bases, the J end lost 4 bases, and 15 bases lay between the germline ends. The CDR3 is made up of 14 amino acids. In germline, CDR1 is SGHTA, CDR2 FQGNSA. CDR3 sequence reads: CASGGYGRGNTIYF. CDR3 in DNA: TGTGCCAGCGGGGGGTACGGGCGGGGAAACACCATATATTTT. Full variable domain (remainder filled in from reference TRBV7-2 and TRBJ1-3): GAGVSQSPSNKVTEKGKDVELRCDPISGHTALYWYRQSLGQGLEFLIYFQGNSAPDKSGLPSDRFSAERTGGSVSTLTIQRTQQEDSAVYLCASGGYGRGNTIYFGEGSWLTVV.

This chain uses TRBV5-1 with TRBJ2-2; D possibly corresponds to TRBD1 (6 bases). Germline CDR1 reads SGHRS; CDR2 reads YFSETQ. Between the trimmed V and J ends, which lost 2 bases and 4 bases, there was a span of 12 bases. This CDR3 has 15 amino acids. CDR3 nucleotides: TGCGCCAGCAGCTTAGGAGACAGGACCACCGGGGAGCTGTTTTTT. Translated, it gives CASSLGDRTTGELFF.

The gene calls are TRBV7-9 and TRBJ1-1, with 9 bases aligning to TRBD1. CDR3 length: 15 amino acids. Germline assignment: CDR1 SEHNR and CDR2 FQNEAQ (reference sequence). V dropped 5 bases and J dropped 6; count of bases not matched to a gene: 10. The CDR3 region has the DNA TGTGCCAGCAGCCCATGGACAGGGGCGGGGGCTGAAGCTTTCTTT. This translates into CASSPWTGAGAEAFF.

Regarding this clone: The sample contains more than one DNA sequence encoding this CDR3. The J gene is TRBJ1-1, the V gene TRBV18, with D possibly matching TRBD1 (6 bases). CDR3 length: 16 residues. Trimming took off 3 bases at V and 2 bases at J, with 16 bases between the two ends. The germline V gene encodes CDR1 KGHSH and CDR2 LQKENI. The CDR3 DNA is TGTGCCAGCTCACCCGCCACAGGGTACGTTAACACTGAAGCTTTCTTT. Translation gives CASSPATGYVNTEAFF.

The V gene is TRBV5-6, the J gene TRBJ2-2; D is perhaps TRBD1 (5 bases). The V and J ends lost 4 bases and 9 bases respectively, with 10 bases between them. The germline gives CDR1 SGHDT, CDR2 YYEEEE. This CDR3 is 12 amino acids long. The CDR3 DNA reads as TGTGCCAGCAGCCAGTTGGGGCGGGAGCTGTTTTTT. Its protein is CASSQLGRELFF. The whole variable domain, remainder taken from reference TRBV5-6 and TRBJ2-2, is DAGVTQSPTHLIKTRGQQVTLRCSPKSGHDTVSWYQQALGQGPQFIFQYYEEEERQRGNFPDRFSGHQFPNYSSELNVNALLLGDSALYLCASSQLGRELFFGEGSRLTVL.

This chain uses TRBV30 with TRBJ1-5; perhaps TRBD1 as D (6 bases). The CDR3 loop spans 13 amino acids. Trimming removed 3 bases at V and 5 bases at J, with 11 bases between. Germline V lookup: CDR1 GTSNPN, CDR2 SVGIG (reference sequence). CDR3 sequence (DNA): TGTGCCTGGAGCCGACAGGAAGATCAGCCCCAGCATTTT. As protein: CAWSRQEDQPQHF.

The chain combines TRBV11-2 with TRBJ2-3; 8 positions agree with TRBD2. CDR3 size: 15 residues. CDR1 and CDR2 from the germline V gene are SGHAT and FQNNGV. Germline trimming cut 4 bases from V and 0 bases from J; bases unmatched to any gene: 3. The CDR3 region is CASSYSGVSTDTQYF. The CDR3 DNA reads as TGTGCCAGCAGCTATAGCGGGGTCAGCACAGATACGCAGTATTTT.

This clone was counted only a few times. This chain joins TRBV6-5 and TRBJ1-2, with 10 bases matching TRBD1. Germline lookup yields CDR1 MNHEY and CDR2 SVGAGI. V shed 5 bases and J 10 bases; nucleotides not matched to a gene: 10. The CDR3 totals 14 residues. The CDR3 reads CASSRPGQGNVYTF. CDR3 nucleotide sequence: TGTGCCAGCAGTCGACCGGGACAGGGGAACGTCTACACCTTC.

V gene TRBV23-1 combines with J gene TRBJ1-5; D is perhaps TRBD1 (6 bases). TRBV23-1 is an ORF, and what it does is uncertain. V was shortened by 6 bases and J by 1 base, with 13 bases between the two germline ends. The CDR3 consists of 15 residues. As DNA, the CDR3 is TGCGCCAGCAGGGCTCTGGGGACAAGCAATCAGCCCCAGCATTTT. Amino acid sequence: CASRALGTSNQPQHF.

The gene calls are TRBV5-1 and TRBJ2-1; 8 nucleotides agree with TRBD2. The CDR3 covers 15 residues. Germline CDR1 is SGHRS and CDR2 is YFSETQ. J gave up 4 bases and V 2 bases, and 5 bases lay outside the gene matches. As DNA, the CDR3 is TGCGCCAGCAGCTTAAGCGGGGGCCTTTACAATGAGCAGTTCTTC. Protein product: CASSLSGGLYNEQFF.

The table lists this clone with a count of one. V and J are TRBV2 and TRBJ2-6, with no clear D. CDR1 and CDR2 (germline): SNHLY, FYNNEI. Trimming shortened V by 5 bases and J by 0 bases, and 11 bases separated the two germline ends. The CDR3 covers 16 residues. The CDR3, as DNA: TGTGCCAGCAGTTCCCAAGTTAGCTCTGGGGCCAACGTCCTGACTTTC. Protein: CASSSQVSSGANVLTF. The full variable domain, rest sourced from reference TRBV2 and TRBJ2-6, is EPEVTQTPSHQVTQMGQEVILRCVPISNHLYFYWYRQILGQKVEFLVSFYNNEISEKSEIFDDQFSVERPDGSNFTLKIRSTKLEDSAMYFCASSSQVSSGANVLTFGAGSRLTVL.